This T cell receptor beta chain was found in a study of low-dose radiotherapy and immunotherapy resistance in tumors. Time point denoted: after trial treatment. This sample's treatment: LDRT plus nivolumab, ipilimumab, low-dose cyclophosphamide and aspirin (RACIN trial). Trimming removed 3 bases at V and 2 bases at J, with 8 bases between. The germline V gene encodes CDR1 SEHNR and CDR2 FQNEAQ (reference sequence). The CDR3 totals 14 residues. This clonotype was seen repeatedly, ten times or more. Priming of first-strand cDNA relied on TRAV- and TRBV-specific primers (covering alpha and beta chains). With a V-primer adapter and a constant-region primer, TCRs were amplified for around 21 PCR cycles. One entry per CDR3 protein, called by TCRdb with MiXCR from the reads. Among tens of thousands of distinct CDR3 sequences listed, 20% were seen once.

The material sequenced was PBMCs, taken after low-dose radiotherapy plus immunotherapy. The source of this sequence is a female donor with ovarian cancer. This chain links TRBV7-9 with TRBJ2-1; TRBD2 might be the D (6 bases). The CDR3 reads CASSFGGAYNEQFF. In DNA form, the CDR3 reads TGTGCCAGCAGCTTTGGCGGGGCCTACAATGAGCAGTTCTTC.